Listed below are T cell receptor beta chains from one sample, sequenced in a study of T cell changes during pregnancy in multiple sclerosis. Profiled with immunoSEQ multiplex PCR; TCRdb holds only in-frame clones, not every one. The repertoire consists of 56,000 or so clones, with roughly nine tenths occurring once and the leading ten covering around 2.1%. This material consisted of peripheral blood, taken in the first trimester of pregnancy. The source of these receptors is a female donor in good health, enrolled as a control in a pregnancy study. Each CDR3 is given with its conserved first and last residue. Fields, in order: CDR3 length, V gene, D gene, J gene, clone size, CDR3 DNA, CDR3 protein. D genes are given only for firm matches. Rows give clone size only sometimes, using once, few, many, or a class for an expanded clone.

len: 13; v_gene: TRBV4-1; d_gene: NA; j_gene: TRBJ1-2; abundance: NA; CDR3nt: TGCGCCAGCAGCCCAACAGGGAGGGGTGGCTACACCTTC; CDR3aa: CASSPTGRGGYTF
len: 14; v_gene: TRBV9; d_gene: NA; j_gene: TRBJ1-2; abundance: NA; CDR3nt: TGTGCCAGCAGCTCAACGCGGGGAAGCTATGGCTACACCTTC; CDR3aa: CASSSTRGSYGYTF
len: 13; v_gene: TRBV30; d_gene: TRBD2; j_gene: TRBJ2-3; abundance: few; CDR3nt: TGTGCCTTGGGACTAGCGGGGGTGGATACGCAGTATTTT; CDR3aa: CALGLAGVDTQYF
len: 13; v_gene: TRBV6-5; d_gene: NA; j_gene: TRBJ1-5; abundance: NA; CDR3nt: TGTGCCAGCAGTTACTCGAGTGATCAGCCCCAGCATTTT; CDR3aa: CASSYSSDQPQHF
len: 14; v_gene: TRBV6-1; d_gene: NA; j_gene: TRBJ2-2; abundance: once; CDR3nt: TGTGCCAGCATTTGGGGCCCGGACACCGGGGAGCTGTTTTTT; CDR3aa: CASIWGPDTGELFF
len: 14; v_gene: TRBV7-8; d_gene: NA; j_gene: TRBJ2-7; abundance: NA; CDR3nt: TGTGCCAGCAGTCGCCGGGACTTCTCCTACGAGCAGTACTTC; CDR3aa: CASSRRDFSYEQYF
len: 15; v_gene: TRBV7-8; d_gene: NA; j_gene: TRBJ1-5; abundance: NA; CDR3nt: TGTGCCAGCAGCCCTGAACAGGGTGCTAATCAGCCCCAGCATTTT; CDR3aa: CASSPEQGANQPQHF
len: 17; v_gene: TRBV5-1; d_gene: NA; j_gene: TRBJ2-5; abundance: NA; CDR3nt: TGCGCCAGCAGCCCGGTCCAACCCCCACGCCCCCAAGAGACCCAGTACTTC; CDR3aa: CASSPVQPPRPQETQYF
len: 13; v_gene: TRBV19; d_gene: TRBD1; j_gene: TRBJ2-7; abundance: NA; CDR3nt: TGTGCCAGTGCCGGGACAGCCCTCCACGAGCAGTACTTC; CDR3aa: CASAGTALHEQYF
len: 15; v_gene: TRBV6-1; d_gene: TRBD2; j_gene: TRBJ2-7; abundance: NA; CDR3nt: TGTGCCAGCAGTGAAGCTAGCGGGAGCTCCTACGAGCAGTACTTC; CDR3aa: CASSEASGSSYEQYF
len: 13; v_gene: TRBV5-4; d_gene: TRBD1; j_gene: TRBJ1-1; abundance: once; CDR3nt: TGTGCCAGCAGCTCGACAGGGGGAACTGAAGCTTTCTTT; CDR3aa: CASSSTGGTEAFF
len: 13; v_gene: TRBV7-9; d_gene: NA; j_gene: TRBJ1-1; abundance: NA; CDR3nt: TGTGCCAGCAGGCTATTAAGGACAGACGAAGCTTTCTTT; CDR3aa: CASRLLRTDEAFF
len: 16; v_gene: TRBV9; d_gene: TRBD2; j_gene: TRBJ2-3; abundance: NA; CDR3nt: TGTGCCAGCAGCGTGGCGGGACTAGCGGCCACAGATACGCAGTATTTT; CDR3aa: CASSVAGLAATDTQYF
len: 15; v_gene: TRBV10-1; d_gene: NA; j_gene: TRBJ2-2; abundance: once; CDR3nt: TGCGCCAGCAGTGAGGACAGGCTGAACACCGGGGAGCTGTTTTTT; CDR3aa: CASSEDRLNTGELFF
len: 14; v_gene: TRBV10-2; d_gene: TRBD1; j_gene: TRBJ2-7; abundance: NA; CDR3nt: TGCGCCAGCAGTGAACCGGGACAGGGGTACGAGCAGTACTTC; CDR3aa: CASSEPGQGYEQYF
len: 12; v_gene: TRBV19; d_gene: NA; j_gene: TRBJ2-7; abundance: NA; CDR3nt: TGTGCCAGTAGCCGGGGTCAATACGAGCAGTACTTC; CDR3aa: CASSRGQYEQYF
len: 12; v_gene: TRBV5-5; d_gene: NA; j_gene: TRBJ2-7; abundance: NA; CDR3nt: TGTGCCAGCAGCCCTCGCGCCTACGAGCAGTACTTC; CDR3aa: CASSPRAYEQYF
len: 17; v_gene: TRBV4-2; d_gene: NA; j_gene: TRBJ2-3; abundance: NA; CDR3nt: TGTGCCAGCAGCCAAGATAAGTATGGGCGGGGAGCAGATACGCAGTATTTT; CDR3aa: CASSQDKYGRGADTQYF
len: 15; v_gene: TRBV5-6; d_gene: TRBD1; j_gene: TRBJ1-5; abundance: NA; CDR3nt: TGTGCCAGCAGAAAACTGGGACAGAGCAATCAGCCCCAGCATTTT; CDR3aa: CASRKLGQSNQPQHF
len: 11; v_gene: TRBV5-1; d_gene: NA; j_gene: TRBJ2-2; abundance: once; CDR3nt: TGCGCCGCCACAATAGCTGGGGAGCTGTTTTTT; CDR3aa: CAATIAGELFF
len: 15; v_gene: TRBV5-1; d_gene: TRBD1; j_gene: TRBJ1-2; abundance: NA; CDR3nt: TGCGCCAGCAGCGCTAACAGGGGGAGGAACTATGGCTACACCTTC; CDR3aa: CASSANRGRNYGYTF
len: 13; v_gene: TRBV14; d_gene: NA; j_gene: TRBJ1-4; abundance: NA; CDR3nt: TGTGCCAGCAGCCGCGGTTTGAATGAAAAACTGTTTTTT; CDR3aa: CASSRGLNEKLFF
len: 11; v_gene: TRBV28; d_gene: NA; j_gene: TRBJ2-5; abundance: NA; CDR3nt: TGTGCCAGCACGGGCGGGGAGACCCAGTACTTC; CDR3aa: CASTGGETQYF
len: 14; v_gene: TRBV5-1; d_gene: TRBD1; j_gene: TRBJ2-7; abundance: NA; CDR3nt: TGCGCCAGCCAAACCGGGACAGGGTACTACGAGCAGTACTTC; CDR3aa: CASQTGTGYYEQYF
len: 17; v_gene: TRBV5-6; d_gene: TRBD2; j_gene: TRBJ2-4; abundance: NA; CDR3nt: TGTGCCAGCAGCTTAGAGACTAGCGGATTAGCCAAAAACATTCAGTACTTC; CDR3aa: CASSLETSGLAKNIQYF
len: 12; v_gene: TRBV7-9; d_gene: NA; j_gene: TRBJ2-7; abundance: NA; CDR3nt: TGTGCCAGCAGCTTAAGCCCATACGAGCAGTACTTC; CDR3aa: CASSLSPYEQYF
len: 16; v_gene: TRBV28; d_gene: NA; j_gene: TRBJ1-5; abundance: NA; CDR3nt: TGTGCCAGCAGTCCGCCTCAGGTGTATAGCAATCAGCCCCAGCATTTT; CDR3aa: CASSPPQVYSNQPQHF
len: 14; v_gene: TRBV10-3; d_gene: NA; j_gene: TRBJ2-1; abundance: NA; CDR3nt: TGTGCCATCAGTCGGACTGGCTCCTACAATGAGCAGTTCTTC; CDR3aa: CAISRTGSYNEQFF
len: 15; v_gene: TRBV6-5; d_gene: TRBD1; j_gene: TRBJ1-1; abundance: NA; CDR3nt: TGTGCCAGCAGTCCCTTGGGACAGGCGAACACTGAAGCTTTCTTT; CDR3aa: CASSPLGQANTEAFF
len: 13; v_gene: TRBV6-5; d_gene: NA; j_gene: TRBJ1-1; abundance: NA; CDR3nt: TGTGCCAGCAGTACAGGTTTGAACACTGAAGCTTTCTTT; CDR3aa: CASSTGLNTEAFF
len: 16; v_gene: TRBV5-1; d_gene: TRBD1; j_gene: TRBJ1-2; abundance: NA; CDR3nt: TGCGCCAGCAGCTTGTGGGGGACAGGGGGGGACTATGGCTACACCTTC; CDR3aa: CASSLWGTGGDYGYTF
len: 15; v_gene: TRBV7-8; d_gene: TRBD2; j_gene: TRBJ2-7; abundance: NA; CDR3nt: TGTGCCAGCAGCTTAGTTAGCGGGAATACCTACGAGCAGTACTTC; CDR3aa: CASSLVSGNTYEQYF
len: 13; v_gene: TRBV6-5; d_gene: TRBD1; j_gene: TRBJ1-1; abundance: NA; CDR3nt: TGTGCCAGCACCAACAGGGGAGACACTGAAGCTTTCTTT; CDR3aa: CASTNRGDTEAFF
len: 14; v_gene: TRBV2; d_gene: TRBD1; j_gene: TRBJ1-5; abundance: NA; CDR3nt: TGTGCCAGCTGGGGGGACAGGGACAATCAGCCCCAGCATTTT; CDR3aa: CASWGDRDNQPQHF
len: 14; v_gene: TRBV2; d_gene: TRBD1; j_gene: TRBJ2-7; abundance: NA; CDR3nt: TGTGCCAGCAATGGGGAGACAGGGAAATACGAGCAGTACTTC; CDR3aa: CASNGETGKYEQYF
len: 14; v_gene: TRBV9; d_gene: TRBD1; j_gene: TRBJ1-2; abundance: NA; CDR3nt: TGTGCCAGCAGCGGAACGGGACAGGGCTATGGCTACACCTTC; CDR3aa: CASSGTGQGYGYTF
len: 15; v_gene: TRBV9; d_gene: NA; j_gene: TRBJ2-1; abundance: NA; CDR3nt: TGTGCCAGCAGCGTACTTCCAACTAGTGCCGATGAGCAGTTCTTC; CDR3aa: CASSVLPTSADEQFF
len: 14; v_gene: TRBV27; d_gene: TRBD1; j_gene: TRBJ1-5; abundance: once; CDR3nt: TGTGCCAGCAGTCAGACAGGGAGCAATCAGCCCCAGCATTTT; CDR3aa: CASSQTGSNQPQHF
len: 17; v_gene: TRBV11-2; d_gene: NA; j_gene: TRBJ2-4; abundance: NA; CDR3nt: TGTGCCAGCAGCTCGACAGGCCTAATCCTAGCCAAAAACATTCAGTACTTC; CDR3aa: CASSSTGLILAKNIQYF
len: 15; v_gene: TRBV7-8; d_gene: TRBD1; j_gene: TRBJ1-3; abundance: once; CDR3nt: TGTGCCAGCAGCATCCAGGGACAGGTCGGAAACACCATATATTTT; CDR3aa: CASSIQGQVGNTIYF
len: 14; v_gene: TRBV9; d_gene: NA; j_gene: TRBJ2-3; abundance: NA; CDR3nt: TGTGCCAGCAGCGTAACAGGGATGACAGATACGCAGTATTTT; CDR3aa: CASSVTGMTDTQYF
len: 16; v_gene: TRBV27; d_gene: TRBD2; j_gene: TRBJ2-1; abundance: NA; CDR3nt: TGTGCCAGCAGTTTAATAGCGGGAGTGAAATACAATGAGCAGTTCTTC; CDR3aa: CASSLIAGVKYNEQFF
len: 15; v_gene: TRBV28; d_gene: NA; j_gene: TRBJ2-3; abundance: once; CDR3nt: TGTGCCAGCAGCCCCGAGAGGTCGGGGGCAGATACGCAGTATTTT; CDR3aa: CASSPERSGADTQYF
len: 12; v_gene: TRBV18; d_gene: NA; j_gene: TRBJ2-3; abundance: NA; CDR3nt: TGTGCCAGCTCACCTAACACAGATACGCAGTATTTT; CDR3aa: CASSPNTDTQYF
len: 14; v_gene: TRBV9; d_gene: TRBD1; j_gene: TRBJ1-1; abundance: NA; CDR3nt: TGTGCCAGCAGCGTAATGACAGGGCGCACTGAAGCTTTCTTT; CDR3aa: CASSVMTGRTEAFF
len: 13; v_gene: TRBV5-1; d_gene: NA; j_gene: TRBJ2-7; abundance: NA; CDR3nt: TGCGCCAGCAGCCCGACAGTTTACTACGAGCAGTACTTC; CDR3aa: CASSPTVYYEQYF
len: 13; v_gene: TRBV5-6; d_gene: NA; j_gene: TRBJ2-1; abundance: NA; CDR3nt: TGTGCCAGCAGCTTTACTAGATATAGTGAGCAGTTCTTC; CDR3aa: CASSFTRYSEQFF
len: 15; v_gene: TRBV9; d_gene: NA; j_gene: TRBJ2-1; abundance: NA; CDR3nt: TGTGCCAGCAGCGTAGACGGGGACTCCTACAATGAGCAGTTCTTC; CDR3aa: CASSVDGDSYNEQFF
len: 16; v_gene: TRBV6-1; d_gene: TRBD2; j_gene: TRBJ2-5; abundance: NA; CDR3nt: TGTGCCAGCAGTGACTTAGCGGGAGGAGGCCAAGAGACCCAGTACTTC; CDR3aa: CASSDLAGGGQETQYF
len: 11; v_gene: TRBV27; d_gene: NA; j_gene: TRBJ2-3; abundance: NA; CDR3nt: TGTGCCAGCCTAGGGGGTAATACGCAGTATTTT; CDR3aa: CASLGGNTQYF
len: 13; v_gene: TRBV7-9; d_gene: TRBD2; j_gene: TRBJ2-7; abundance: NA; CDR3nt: TGTGCCAGCAGCTTTAGCGGGACTGGGGAGCAGTACTTC; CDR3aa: CASSFSGTGEQYF
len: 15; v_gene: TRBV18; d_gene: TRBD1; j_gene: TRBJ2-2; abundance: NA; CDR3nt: TGTGCCAGCTCACTACAGGGGGCGCCGAACGGGGAGCTGTTTTTT; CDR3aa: CASSLQGAPNGELFF
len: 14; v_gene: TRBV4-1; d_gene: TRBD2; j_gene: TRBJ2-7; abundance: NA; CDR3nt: TGCGCCAGCAGCCAGACTAGCGGTTCCTACGAGCAGTACTTC; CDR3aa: CASSQTSGSYEQYF
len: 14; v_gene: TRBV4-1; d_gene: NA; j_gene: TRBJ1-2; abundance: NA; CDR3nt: TGCGCCAGCAGCCAAGTTCCGGGTACCTATGGCTACACCTTC; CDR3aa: CASSQVPGTYGYTF
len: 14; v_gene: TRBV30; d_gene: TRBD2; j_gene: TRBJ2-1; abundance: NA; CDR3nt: TGTGCCTGGCTGGGACTAGCAATAAGCAATGAGCAGTTCTTC; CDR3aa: CAWLGLAISNEQFF
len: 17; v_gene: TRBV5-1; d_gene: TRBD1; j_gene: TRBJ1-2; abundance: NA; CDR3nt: TGCGCCAGCAGCTTGTGGTCCCAAAAGACAGGGTACTATGGCTACACCTTC; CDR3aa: CASSLWSQKTGYYGYTF
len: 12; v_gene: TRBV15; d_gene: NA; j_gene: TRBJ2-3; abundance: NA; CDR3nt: TGTGCCACCAGCCGCGGTGCGGATACGCAGTATTTT; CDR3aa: CATSRGADTQYF
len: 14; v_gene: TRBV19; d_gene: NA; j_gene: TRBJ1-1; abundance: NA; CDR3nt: TGTGCCAGTAGTATCGGCGGGGAGGGCTTAGAAGCTTTCTTT; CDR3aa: CASSIGGEGLEAFF